This TCR beta chain was captured by sequencing in a study of control samples from healthy donors and cancer patients. The germline gives CDR1 MNHEY, CDR2 SVGAGI. This CDR3 contains 15 residues. Trimming cost V 6 bases and J 4 bases; bases outside gene matches: 8. Some clones are missing from TCRdb's copy, which holds only in-frame ones; the method was immunoSEQ multiplex PCR. The sample carries roughly 200,000 clones, over 90% recorded once. This clone was seen a single time. J is TRBJ2-2 and V is TRBV6-5, with 7 nucleotides matching TRBD1. Sequences were obtained from blood. The clonotype comes from a man aged 45-65 years in good health. The CDR3 nucleotides read TGTGCCAGCAGCTTACAGGGGATCTTCACCGGGGAGCTGTTTTTT. It is translated as CASSLQGIFTGELFF.